Listed here are 24 T cell receptor beta chains from one sample, sequenced in a study of control samples from healthy donors and cancer patients. Libraries were prepared by immunoSEQ multiplex PCR; TCRdb keeps only in-frame clonotypes and omits some of them. The sample records about 120,000 clones, roughly 93% being singletons. Material for sequencing was blood. The receptors were gathered from a man aged 25 to 45 in good health.

This chain uses TRBV11-2 with TRBJ1-2; a possible D gene is TRBD1 (5 bases). The germline V gene has CDR1 SGHAT and CDR2 FQNNGV. The CDR3 has 14 amino acids. The germline V and J ends were trimmed by 4 bases and 5 bases, with 14 bases remaining between them. CDR3 DNA: TGTGCCAGCAGCTGGGACCTTGGGGGGTATGGCTACACCTTC. The encoded protein is CASSWDLGGYGYTF.

The chain has TRBV2 and TRBJ2-1; D is ambiguous. This CDR3 has 15 residues. The V gene's germline CDR1 is SNHLY and CDR2 FYNNEI. Trimming took 1 base from V and 8 from J, leaving 15 bases between them. CDR3 nucleotides: TGTGCCAGCAGTGAAGGAGTAGGGCAGGTCTATGAGCAGTTCTTC. As protein: CASSEGVGQVYEQFF.

The chain combines TRBV3-1 (or the pseudogene TRBV3-2) with TRBJ2-4; 13 bases line up with TRBD2. Germline CDR1 LGHDT, CDR2 YNNKEL (reference sequence). Trimming removed 4 bases from V and 0 bases from J; junction bases left unmatched: 0. The CDR3 is 16 amino acids. The CDR3 DNA reads as TGTGCCAGCAGCCGGACTAGCGGGGGAGCCAAAAACATTCAGTACTTC. Protein: CASSRTSGGAKNIQYF.

The chain has TRBV9 and TRBJ2-6; 12 bases are shared with TRBD1. V lost 2 bases, J lost 2 bases, and 5 bases stayed unmatched. Germline CDR1 SGDLS, CDR2 YYNGEE. This CDR3 spans 18 amino acids. CDR3 coding DNA: TGTGCCAGCAGCGTGGGGGACAGGGGGCGCACTGGGGCCAACGTCCTGACTTTC. It specifies CASSVGDRGRTGANVLTF.

The rearrangement joins TRBV2 to TRBJ1-4; D is ambiguous. Germline loops: CDR1 SNHLY, CDR2 FYNNEI. CDR3 length equals 10 residues. V was pared by 10 bases and J by 10 bases, with 10 bases between. The CDR3 loop is CATLRGKLFF. The CDR3 DNA follows: TGTGCCACCTTACGCGGAAAACTGTTTTTT. Complete variable domain (other parts from reference TRBV2 and TRBJ1-4): EPEVTQTPSHQVTQMGQEVILRCVPISNHLYFYWYRQILGQKVEFLVSFYNNEISEKSEIFDDQFSVERPDGSNFTLKIRSTKLEDSAMYFCATLRGKLFFGSGTQLSVL.

The genes are TRBV18 and TRBJ1-5, with D perhaps matching TRBD1 (5 bases). The germline V gene has CDR1 KGHSH and CDR2 LQKENI. CDR3 length: 15 amino acids. Trimming removed 3 bases at V and 4 bases at J, with 13 bases between. CDR3 nucleotides: TGTGCCAGCTCACCGGAACTCGGGGGGAATCAGCCCCAGCATTTT. Its protein product is CASSPELGGNQPQHF. The whole variable domain, remainder taken from reference TRBV18 and TRBJ1-5, is NAGVMQNPRHLVRRRGQEARLRCSPMKGHSHVYWYRQLPEEGLKFMVYLQKENIIDESGMPKERFSAEFPKEGPSILRIQQVVRGDSAAYFCASSPELGGNQPQHFGDGTRLSIL.

The chain has TRBV5-4 and TRBJ1-2, with a weak D call TRBD1 (6 bases). Germline loops: CDR1 SGHNT, CDR2 YYREEE (reference sequence). The CDR3 loop spans 12 amino acids. The V end lost 4 bases, the J end lost 6 bases, and 10 bases lay between the germline ends. CDR3 region: CASSLGADGYTF. As DNA, the CDR3 is TGTGCCAGCAGCCTGGGGGCGGATGGCTACACCTTC.

The rearrangement joins TRBV7-7 to TRBJ2-5, with 7 bases aligning to TRBD1. This CDR3 spans 15 amino acids. V trimming: 2 bases; J trimming: 5 bases; junction bases outside the gene matches: 8. Germline-derived CDR1 and CDR2 are SSHAT and FNYEAQ (reference sequence). The CDR3 sequence is CASSLTGASVETQYF. CDR3 DNA: TGTGCCAGCAGCTTAACAGGGGCCTCTGTGGAGACCCAGTACTTC.

V gene TRBV30 combines with J gene TRBJ1-1; D is possibly TRBD1 (6 bases). The CDR3 covers 14 residues. With 3 bases removed from V and 0 bases from J, the gap between germline ends came to 11 bases. Germline V lookup: CDR1 GTSNPN, CDR2 SVGIG (reference sequence). CDR3 protein: CAWSRGFMNTEAFF. CDR3 DNA sequence: TGTGCCTGGAGCAGGGGATTTATGAACACTGAAGCTTTCTTT.

The rearrangement joins TRBV10-1 to TRBJ1-1, with TRBD1 matching over 12 bases. The CDR3 is 15 residues long. V dropped 6 bases and J dropped 8; count of bases not matched to a gene: 10. Germline CDR1 WNHNN, CDR2 SYGVQD (reference sequence). CDR3 sequence (DNA): TGCGCCAGCAGCCGGGGGACAGGGGGCCATGGGGAAGCTTTCTTT. Protein product: CASSRGTGGHGEAFF.

The chain uses TRBV7-2 and TRBJ1-1; no clear D. Germline V gene data show CDR1 as SGHTA and CDR2 as FQGNSA. The CDR3 covers 17 residues. With 5 bases removed from V and 1 base from J, the gap between germline ends came to 20 bases. CDR3 DNA: TGTGCCAGCAGCGCAATCAGAATAGGGAGAAAGAACACTGAAGCTTTCTTT. Translating gives CASSAIRIGRKNTEAFF.

The chain is built from TRBV27 and TRBJ2-4, with 7 nucleotides matching TRBD2. V gave up 3 bases and J gave up 6 bases; unmatched junction bases: 8. This CDR3 has 15 amino acids. Germline V CDR1 and CDR2: MNHEY, SMNVEV (reference sequence). The CDR3 region has the DNA TGTGCCAGCAGTTTGGGGGGGGGTGGAAGAAACATTCAGTACTTC. Protein: CASSLGGGGRNIQYF.

V and J are TRBV5-6 and TRBJ1-5; tentative D call: TRBD1 (6 bases). Trimming stripped 0 bases from V and 7 bases from J, with 11 bases between. The CDR3 has 14 amino acids. The germline V gene encodes CDR1 SGHDT and CDR2 YYEEEE. In DNA form, the CDR3 reads TGTGCCAGCAGCTTGGTGGGGGGCGGGCAGCCCCAGCATTTT. Translation gives CASSLVGGGQPQHF.

The sample holds one count of this clone. The rearrangement uses TRBV30 and TRBJ1-4; D may be TRBD1 (6 bases). V gave up 7 bases and J gave up 4 bases, with 13 bases separating them. Looked up from germline, CDR1 is GTSNPN and CDR2 is SVGIG (reference sequence). This CDR3 has 13 residues. CDR3 protein: CAFNRDYNEKLFF. Here the CDR3 DNA reads TGTGCCTTTAACAGGGACTATAATGAAAAACTGTTTTTT.

CDR3 in amino acids: CAISEDGELQYV. CDR3 sequence (DNA): TGTGCCATCAGTGAGGACGGGGAGCTGCAGTACGTC. The rearrangement joins TRBV10-3 to TRBJ2-7, with a tentative D call TRBD2 (5 bases). The CDR3 has 12 residues. V was trimmed by 2 bases and J by 9 bases, leaving 11 bases between them. Germline assignment: CDR1 ENHRY and CDR2 SYGVKD.

The chain links TRBV7-9 to TRBJ1-1; perhaps TRBD1 as D (5 bases). V lost 3 bases and J 0 bases, leaving 11 bases between the germline ends. Germline V CDR1 and CDR2: SEHNR, FQNEAQ (reference sequence). This CDR3 comprises 15 residues. The CDR3 loop reads CASSLSEGMNTEAFF. CDR3 sequence (DNA): TGTGCCAGCAGCTTGTCGGAGGGGATGAACACTGAAGCTTTCTTT.

The rearrangement joins TRBV3-1 (or the pseudogene TRBV3-2) to TRBJ2-7, with TRBD2 matching 10 bases. Germline V gives CDR1 LGHDT, CDR2 YNNKEL (reference sequence). The CDR3 consists of 14 residues. The V and J ends lost 1 base and 3 bases, in that order; junction bases with no gene match: 0. The CDR3 DNA follows: TGTGCCAGCAGCCAAGGACTAGCGGGCTACGAGCAGTACTTC. Its protein product is CASSQGLAGYEQYF.

On this clone itself: An end of the junction does not agree with germline; a read error may underlie this. This chain connects TRBV5-3 to TRBJ1-2; D is possibly TRBD1 (5 bases). TRBV5-3 is classed as an ORF, of uncertain function. This CDR3 is 15 amino acids long. CDR3 region: CVRSLSGYDNYGYTF. The CDR3 nucleotides read TGTGTCAGAAGCTTGTCAGGGTATGATAACTATGGCTACACCTTC.

The CDR3 spells CAVAGRYSNQPQHF. The CDR3 region has the DNA TGTGCCGTGGCTGGACGGTATAGCAATCAGCCCCAGCATTTT. The V gene is TRBV19, the J gene TRBJ1-5; D is uncertain. The CDR3 covers 14 residues. Germline V gene data show CDR1 as LNHDA and CDR2 as SQIVND (reference sequence). Trimming cost V 11 bases and J 0 bases, with 14 bases left between them.

This clone was observed a handful of times. This chain connects TRBV29-1 to TRBJ2-5; 8 nucleotides line up with TRBD2. The length of the CDR3 is 13 residues. Germline V gene data show CDR1 as SQVTM and CDR2 as ANQGSEA. V trimming: 7 bases; J trimming: 1 base; junction bases outside the gene matches: 5. The CDR3 spells CSGHGTSQETQYF. CDR3 bases: TGCAGCGGGCATGGGACTAGCCAAGAGACCCAGTACTTC.

V and J are TRBV5-4 and TRBJ2-4, with 7 nucleotides matching TRBD2. The CDR3 consists of 17 residues. Germline values: CDR1 SGHNT, CDR2 YYREEE (reference sequence). V lost 4 bases, J lost 0 bases, and 10 bases stayed unmatched. In nucleotides, the CDR3 is TGTGCCAGCAGCCGCGGGGGAGACGGCGGAGCCAAAAACATTCAGTACTTC. This encodes CASSRGGDGGAKNIQYF.

V and J are TRBV5-1 and TRBJ2-5; D may match TRBD1 or TRBD2 (5 bases each). The CDR3 has 15 amino acids. The V end lost 4 bases, the J end lost 4 bases, and 17 bases lay between the germline ends. The germline CDR1 and CDR2 sequences are SGHRS and YFSETQ. In DNA form, the CDR3 reads TGCGCCAGCAGCGCGGGCCTAGGGGCTGGAGAGACCCAGTACTTC. As protein: CASSAGLGAGETQYF.

This chain connects TRBV3-1 (or the pseudogene TRBV3-2) to TRBJ1-2; 8 bases are a match to TRBD1. The CDR3 spans 14 residues. Germline V CDR1 and CDR2: LGHDT, YNNKEL (reference sequence). The ends lost 4 bases at V and 6 bases at J; junction bases unmatched: 7. The CDR3 region has the DNA TGTGCCAGCAGCCCCGGGGACAGGAGTGATGGCTACACCTTC. Amino acids: CASSPGDRSDGYTF.

The chain carries TRBV7-2 and TRBJ1-5; D is undetermined. The CDR3 has 15 residues. Per the germline V gene, CDR1 is SGHTA and CDR2 is FQGNSA. V was shortened by 1 base and J by 4 bases, with 11 bases between the two germline ends. Written as DNA, the CDR3 is TGTGCCAGCAGCTTAGTAGTCAGCACAAATCAGCCCCAGCATTTT. Translated, it gives CASSLVVSTNQPQHF.